The clone carrying this TCR beta chain has a single count. The method was immunoSEQ multiplex PCR; TCRdb's version includes in-frame clones alone and lacks a portion of them. This sample has about 250,000 clones, with 86% found just once. From germline, CDR1 is MNHEY and CDR2 SVGEGT. This CDR3 contains 13 residues. Trimming at V came to 6 bases and at J to 1 base, leaving 3 bases not matched to a gene. The sample belongs to a study of blood T cell repertoires in COVID-19. This clonotype was sampled from a woman in her sixties or seventies who had recovered from COVID-19. The specimen was peripheral blood. The chain employs TRBV6-2 or TRBV6-3 and TRBJ2-7; the match to TRBD2 covers 7 bases. The DNA for the CDR3 is TGTGCCAGCAGCGCGGGGGATTCCTACGAGCAGTACTTC. This encodes CASSAGDSYEQYF.